This T cell receptor beta chain was found in a study of memory CD4+ T cells and cytomegalovirus serostatus. Turning to the study itself: This sample comes from healthy Belgian adults, roughly 9 CMV seropositive, approximately 23 seronegative.

The germline V and J ends were trimmed by 2 bases and 11 bases, with 12 bases remaining between them. This CDR3 comprises 12 residues. Germline values: CDR1 MDHEN, CDR2 SYDVKM. The data were produced by immunoSEQ multiplex PCR, yet TCRdb's version contains in-frame clones alone and is incomplete. Of under 55,000 clones in the sample, 60% to 85% are singletons; the top ten hold 1.1% to 1.5%. The sort gate was single viable CD3+CD4+CD8-CD45RO+ cells for memory CD4+ T cells. Study-level points and caveats: Repertoires predicted CMV serostatus with median bootstrapped AUC of approximately 0.95. Of approximately 150 reported CMV TCRbeta sequences, roughly 67 were found in memory CD4+ repertoires.

With respect to this clone: Antigen unknown.

V gene TRBV28 combines with J gene TRBJ1-1, with a tentative D call TRBD1 (5 bases). The source is an adult in good health and CMV-seropositive. The source material was memory CD4+ T cells from blood. CDR3 nucleotides: TGTGCCAGCAGTTTACAGGCAGGGAATGCTTTCTTT. It codes for CASSLQAGNAFF. The whole variable domain, filled in from reference TRBV28 and TRBJ1-1, reads DVKVTQSSRYLVKRTGEKVFLECVQDMDHENMFWYRQDPGLGLRLIYFSYDVKMKEKGDIPEGYSVSREKKERFSLILESASTNQTSMYLCASSLQAGNAFFGQGTRLTVV.